This TCR beta chain was recovered during a study of naive and memory T cell subsets. Four PCR rounds used nested alpha and beta constant region primers plus the SP2 primer. Reverse transcription of blood and skin TCR RNA was primed at alpha and beta constant regions. TCRdb analysed the 5' RACE reads with MiXCR anew, one entry per CDR3 protein. In the table there are more than 60,000 distinct CDR3 sequences, more than 6.5% of which are singletons. An oligonucleotide containing a UMI was ligated to the 3' end of TCR cDNA. Cells were not sorted; total RNA input targeted about 1 to 1000 ng. Germline CDR1 reads SGDLS; CDR2 reads YYNGEE. CDR3 length: 16 amino acids. The V gene end was trimmed by 2 bases and the J gene end by 7 bases; junction bases not matched to a gene: 5.

The sequence derives from a female donor in good health. The gene calls are TRBV9 and TRBJ2-1, with 14 bases that match TRBD2. For the CDR3, the DNA is TGTGCCAGCAGCGTGACGGGACTAGCGGGAGTAAATGAGCAGTTCTTC. It encodes CASSVTGLAGVNEQFF.